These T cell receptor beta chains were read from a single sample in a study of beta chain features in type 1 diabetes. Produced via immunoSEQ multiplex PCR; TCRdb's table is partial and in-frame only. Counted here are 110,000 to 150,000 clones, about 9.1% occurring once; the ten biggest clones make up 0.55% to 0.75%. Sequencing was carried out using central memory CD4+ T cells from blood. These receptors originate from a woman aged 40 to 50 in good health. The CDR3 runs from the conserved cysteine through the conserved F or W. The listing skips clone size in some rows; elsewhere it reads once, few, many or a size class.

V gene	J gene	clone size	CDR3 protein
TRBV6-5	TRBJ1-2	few	CASSSAGAGSDGYTF
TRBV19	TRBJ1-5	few	CASRKNLDRDNQPQHF
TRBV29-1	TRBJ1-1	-	CSVAANSFTGAEAFF
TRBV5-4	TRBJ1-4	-	CASSLNTGTGVEKLFF
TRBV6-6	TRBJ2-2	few	CASSPAGGAYTGELFF
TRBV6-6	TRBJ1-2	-	CASSYRQGGGYTF
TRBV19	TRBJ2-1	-	CASSRLAAPSYNEQFF
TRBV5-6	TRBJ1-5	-	CASSLLQGNQPQHF
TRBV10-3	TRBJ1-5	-	CAGGSEFSNQPQHF
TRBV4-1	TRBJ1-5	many	CASSRETGANFQPQHF
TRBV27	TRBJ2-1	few	CASSGGLGQGRNEQFF
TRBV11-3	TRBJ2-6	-	CASSSGIGANVLTF
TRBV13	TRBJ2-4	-	CASSSTGGMNIQYF
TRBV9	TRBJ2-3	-	CASSVGNMGGKDTQYF
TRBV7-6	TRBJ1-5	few	CASSLGGGQGNQPQHF
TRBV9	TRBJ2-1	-	CASSVSGLNRGVNEQFF
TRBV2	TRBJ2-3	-	CASSEPVTDTQYF
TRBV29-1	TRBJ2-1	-	CSVDGEQFF
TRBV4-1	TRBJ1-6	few	CASSQVPPGQGFLSSYNSPLHF
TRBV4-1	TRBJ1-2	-	CASSRPGQGAVFYGYTF
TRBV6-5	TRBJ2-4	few	CASSYSGGWGENIQYF
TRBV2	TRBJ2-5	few	CASSAGTRETQYF
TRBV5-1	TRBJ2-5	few	CASSLAGGNQETQYF
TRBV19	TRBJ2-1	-	CASSMGRAPYNEQFF
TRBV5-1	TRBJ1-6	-	CASSLRSQGWNSPLHF
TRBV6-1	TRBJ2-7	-	CASSDGRGWSDEQYF
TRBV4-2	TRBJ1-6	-	CASSQVAAEHNSPLHF
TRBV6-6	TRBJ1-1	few	CASSSPQMNTEAFF
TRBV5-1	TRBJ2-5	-	CASSAGQGYETQYF
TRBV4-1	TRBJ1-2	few	CASSQAEGRFYGYTF
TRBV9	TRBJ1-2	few	CASSPGGGSGYTF
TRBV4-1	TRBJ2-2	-	CASSQDVFLGTFSGNTGELFF
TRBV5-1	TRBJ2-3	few	CASSPSPTGGSTDTQYF
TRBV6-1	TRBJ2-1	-	CASSELTGSYNEQFF
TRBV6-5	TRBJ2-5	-	CASSERTPGETQYF
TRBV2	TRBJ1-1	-	CASSARHGTEAFF
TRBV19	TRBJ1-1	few	CASRGRGGNTEAFF
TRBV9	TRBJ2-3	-	CASSVGPVTDTQYF
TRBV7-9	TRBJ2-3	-	CASSLVGQGAGDTQYF
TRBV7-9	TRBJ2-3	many	CASSLEPSGTQYF
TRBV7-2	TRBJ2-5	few	CASSLGQGAQTQYF
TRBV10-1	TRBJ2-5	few	CASSMREQETQYF
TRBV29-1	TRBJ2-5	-	CSVAQSYQETQYF
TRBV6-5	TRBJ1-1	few	CASWTALNTEAFF
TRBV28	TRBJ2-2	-	CASSTGTGLGIGELFF
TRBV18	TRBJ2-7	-	CASSPTGGSYEQYF
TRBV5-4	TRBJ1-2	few	CASSLDNNYGYTF
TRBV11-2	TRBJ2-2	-	CASSYGTLGELFF
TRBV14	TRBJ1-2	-	CASSPPDSVGYTF